One and the same sample provided the 22 T cell receptor beta chains below, sequenced in a study of human T cells and chemical hapten exposure. TCRdb analysed the RACE reads with MiXCR anew, one entry per CDR3 protein. The sample lists 120,000 or so distinct CDR3 sequences; 13% were seen once. This sample's time point: pre-sensitization, week 0. Treatment meaning: therapeutic diphenylcyclopropenone sensitization with weekly scalp DPC. The sample in question was whole blood, obtained in connection with sensitization to the hapten diphenylcyclopropenone (DPC). These receptors were collected from a woman aged 18-29 years with alopecia areata. Some clones in this sample may be carry-over from other donors' samples.

The sample holds a few counts of this clonotype. The gene calls are TRBV7-8 and TRBJ1-1, with TRBD1 matching over 11 bases. J lost 11 bases, V lost 4 bases, and 18 bases had no gene match. CDR1 SGHVS and CDR2 FQNEAQ come from the germline V gene. This CDR3 is built from 17 residues. The CDR3 here is CASSSTRDRGASSRAFF. The CDR3 DNA follows: TGTGCCAGCAGCTCTACCCGGGACAGGGGGGCTTCTTCAAGGGCTTTCTTT.

This chain uses TRBV20-1 with TRBJ2-1; perhaps TRBD1 as D (6 bases). Trimming removed 3 bases at V and 3 bases at J, with 12 bases between. Per the germline V gene, CDR1 is DFQATT and CDR2 is SNEGSKA (reference sequence). The CDR3 loop spans 14 amino acids. The CDR3 nucleotides are TGCAGTGCTAGTGGGACACCATTCTACAATGAGCAGTTCTTC. It translates to CSASGTPFYNEQFF.

This clonotype was seen repeatedly, ten times or more. The chain uses TRBV20-1 and TRBJ2-3; 13 bases agree with TRBD2. The V segment lost 6 bases and the J segment 2 bases; nucleotides outside the gene matches: 8. This CDR3 has 16 residues. From germline, CDR1 is DFQATT and CDR2 SNEGSKA (reference sequence). CDR3 DNA: TGCAGTGCGTCCCAGGGACTAGCGGGGCCCACAGATACGCAGTATTTT. Its protein is CSASQGLAGPTDTQYF.

This clonotype was recorded many times. The chain recombines TRBV7-3 with TRBJ2-6; D might be TRBD1 (6 bases). CDR3 length equals 17 residues. Germline CDR1 and CDR2: SGHTA and FQGTGA. Trimming removed 1 base at V and 7 bases at J, with 17 bases between. Here the CDR3 DNA reads TGTGCCAGCAGCTTAAGGCAACAGGGATTTGGCGCCAACGTCCTGACTTTC. Translating gives CASSLRQQGFGANVLTF.

This clonotype came up a few times. The chain uses TRBV28 and TRBJ1-5; D unresolved. V was shortened by 1 base and J by 0 bases, with 10 bases between the two germline ends. CDR3 size: 16 residues. Germline CDR1 reads MDHEN; CDR2 reads SYDVKM. The CDR3 DNA follows: TGTGCCAGCAGTTTATTCCGGGATTATAGCAATCAGCCCCAGCATTTT. This encodes CASSLFRDYSNQPQHF.

This clonotype turned up a few times. The chain joins TRBV12-3 or TRBV12-4 to TRBJ1-1; TRBD1 is a possible D gene (5 bases). The CDR3 runs 15 residues. V was cut by 3 bases and J by 4 bases, with 15 bases left in between. The CDR3 region has the DNA TGTGCCAGCAGTTTTCTGGGACCCCCTCTCACTGAAGCTTTCTTT. Translating it yields CASSFLGPPLTEAFF.

In its sample, this clonotype was seen many times. CDR3 residues: CASSLILEIAGVTETQYF. The CDR3 DNA reads as TGTGCCAGCAGCTTAATCCTCGAGATAGCGGGGGTCACAGAGACCCAGTACTTC. The chain has TRBV7-3 and TRBJ2-5, with 9 nucleotides matching TRBD2. The CDR3 sequence is 18 residues long. V shed 1 base and J 4 bases; nucleotides not matched to a gene: 13. Per the germline V gene, CDR1 is SGHTA and CDR2 is FQGTGA.

The V call is TRBV7-2, the J call TRBJ1-5, with TRBD1 as a possible D gene (6 bases). This CDR3 contains 15 residues. The ends were cut back, 1 base at V and 5 bases at J, with 12 bases in the middle. CDR1 is SGHTA, CDR2 FQGNSA, per germline. For the CDR3, the DNA is TGTGCCAGCAGCTTAGGGGGGGGCGAACATCAGCCCCAGCATTTT. Amino acid sequence: CASSLGGGEHQPQHF. Full variable domain (remainder filled in from reference TRBV7-2 and TRBJ1-5): GAGVSQSPSNKVTEKGKDVELRCDPISGHTALYWYRQSLGQGLEFLIYFQGNSAPDKSGLPSDRFSAERTGGSVSTLTIQRTQQEDSAVYLCASSLGGGEHQPQHFGDGTRLSIL.

The rearrangement links TRBV11-1 to TRBJ1-2; D gene unclear. Deletions cut 2 bases from V and 3 bases from J, with 13 bases between. The CDR3 has 15 amino acids. The V gene's germline CDR1 is SGHAT and CDR2 FQDESV (reference sequence). The CDR3 spells CASSLRSGFDYGYTF. In DNA form, the CDR3 reads TGTGCCAGCAGCTTAAGATCGGGGTTCGACTATGGCTACACCTTC.

This clonotype has a count of ten or more. The chain uses TRBV27 and TRBJ2-3, with D unresolved. CDR1 is MNHEY and CDR2 is SMNVEV in the germline V gene (reference sequence). This CDR3 is 15 amino acids long. V was trimmed by 6 bases and J by 6 bases, leaving 19 bases between them. The CDR3 nucleotides read TGTGCCAGCAGGCGTACAACCCAGACCCCCGATACGCAGTATTTT. Its translation: CASRRTTQTPDTQYF.

The chain links TRBV6-5 to TRBJ2-2; D is unresolved. Germline lookup yields CDR1 MNHEY and CDR2 SVGAGI. This CDR3 comprises 12 residues. Trimming shortened V by 6 bases and J by 8 bases, and 10 bases separated the two germline ends. CDR3 loop: CASSPAAGELFF. The CDR3 DNA sequence: TGTGCCAGCAGCCCAGCTGCGGGGGAGCTGTTTTTT.

This clonotype was seen more than once but under ten times. The rearrangement links TRBV29-1 to TRBJ2-7, with D perhaps matching TRBD1 or TRBD2 (6 bases each). Germline CDR1 is SQVTM and CDR2 is ANQGSEA. V was shortened by 7 bases and J by 4 bases, with 14 bases between the two germline ends. The CDR3 length is 12 residues. The CDR3 loop is CSARGLRYEQYF. CDR3 DNA sequence: TGCAGCGCCCGGGGGCTCCGATACGAGCAGTACTTC.

This clonotype was found many times. The gene calls are TRBV10-2 and TRBJ2-6, with D unresolved. The germline V gene encodes CDR1 WSHSY and CDR2 SAAADI. The CDR3 has 15 residues. V gave up 4 bases and J gave up 0 bases, with 7 bases separating them. Here the CDR3 reads CASSVRPSGANVLTF. The CDR3 DNA sequence: TGCGCCAGCAGTGTGAGACCCTCTGGGGCCAACGTCCTGACTTTC.

This clonotype has more than one count but fewer than ten. The chain couples TRBV6-1 to TRBJ1-2; 8 nucleotides align to TRBD1. V trimming: 8 bases; J trimming: 4 bases; junction bases outside the gene matches: 6. Per the germline V gene, CDR1 is MNHNS and CDR2 is SASEGT. The CDR3 covers 13 residues. The CDR3 bases are TGTGCCAGCGCGCAGGGGACAGGCTATGGCTACACCTTC. Its translation is CASAQGTGYGYTF.

There are a few counts of this clonotype. J is TRBJ2-1 and V is TRBV7-8, with TRBD2 matching over 15 bases. The ends lost 4 bases at V and 12 bases at J; junction bases unmatched: 7. CDR1 SGHVS and CDR2 FQNEAQ come from the germline V gene. CDR3 length equals 15 residues. For the CDR3, the DNA is TGTGCCAGCAGCTCCGGACTAGCGGGGGGGGCCGGGCAGTTCTTC. It codes for CASSSGLAGGAGQFF.

This clonotype came up many times. V usage is TRBV5-1 and J usage is TRBJ2-7; 8 bases fit TRBD2. Germline V CDR1 and CDR2: SGHRS, YFSETQ. Germline trimming cut 0 bases from V and 5 bases from J; bases unmatched to any gene: 10. The CDR3 runs 16 residues. This chain's CDR3 is CASSLAPSGGFDEQYF. The DNA of the CDR3 is TGCGCCAGCAGCTTGGCCCCGTCGGGAGGGTTCGACGAGCAGTACTTC.

This chain joins TRBV9 and TRBJ2-4; weak D call: TRBD2 (6 bases). This CDR3 is 15 amino acids long. Germline V lookup: CDR1 SGDLS, CDR2 YYNGEE. V was trimmed by 3 bases and J by 6 bases, leaving 16 bases between them. In nucleotides, the CDR3 is TGTGCCAGCAGCGCAGACCAGGGAGGAATAAACATTCAGTACTTC. The encoded protein is CASSADQGGINIQYF.

There are many counts of this clonotype. The J gene is TRBJ2-7, the V gene TRBV12-5, with unresolved D. The V gene's germline CDR1 is LGHNT and CDR2 FRNRAP. Trimming took off 4 bases at V and 11 bases at J, with 9 bases between the two ends. This CDR3 spans 10 amino acids. CDR3 nucleotides: TGTGCTAGTGGTTCCCAGTGGAAGTACTTC. This codes for CASGSQWKYF.

J is TRBJ2-1 and V is TRBV20-1, with a weak D call TRBD2 (5 bases). The germline V gene has CDR1 DFQATT and CDR2 SNEGSKA (reference sequence). Trimming stripped 0 bases from V and 2 bases from J, with 11 bases between. The length of the CDR3 is 15 residues. The CDR3 region is CSAREFSGTYNEQFF. The CDR3 bases are TGCAGTGCTAGAGAATTTTCGGGGACCTACAATGAGCAGTTCTTC.

This clonotype has a count of ten or more. V is TRBV12-3 or TRBV12-4 and J is TRBJ2-5; tentatively, D is TRBD2 (6 bases). V was cut by 2 bases and J by 1 base, with 8 bases left in between. The CDR3 is 14 residues long. CDR3 in DNA: TGTGCCAGCAGTTTACCGACTAGCCAAGAGACCCAGTACTTC. This codes for CASSLPTSQETQYF.

This clonotype has only a few counts. The V and J genes are TRBV5-4 and TRBJ2-1; tentatively, D is TRBD2 (5 bases). The CDR3 sequence is 15 residues long. Deletions cut 1 base from V and 3 bases from J, with 11 bases between. Germline CDR1 is SGHNT and CDR2 is YYREEE (reference sequence). The CDR3 here is CASSLSLDFYNEQFF. The DNA for the CDR3 is TGTGCCAGCAGCTTGTCACTAGACTTCTACAATGAGCAGTTCTTC.

DNA for the CDR3: TGTGCCAGCAGTCAAGGGACGCAGGGGTACACTGAAGCTTTCTTT. Encoded protein: CASSQGTQGYTEAFF. The genes are TRBV11-2 and TRBJ1-1; D may be TRBD1 (6 bases). The CDR3 has 15 amino acids. Trimming took off 6 bases at V and 3 bases at J, with 17 bases between the two ends. In germline, CDR1 is SGHAT, CDR2 FQNNGV.